This T cell receptor (beta chain) appears in the sequencing data of a study of cytomegalovirus exposure and HLA in healthy donors. Whereas donors were nominally healthy upon sampling, unrecorded immune exposures were probable. The PCR had 60 Vbeta and 13 Jbeta primers. TCRdb's table, derived via immunoSEQ multiplex PCR, lists solely in-frame clones and lacks some. This sample has 120,000 or so clones, with around three quarters found just once. Concerning this clone: Antigen unknown.

The CDR3 spans 15 residues. Germline V CDR1 and CDR2: SGHRS, YFSETQ. J was trimmed by 4 bases and V by 0 bases; bases with no gene match: 5. Study-wide findings and caveats: The study designated 160 or so TCR beta chains cytomegalovirus-associated.

Material for sequencing was PBMCs. This clonotype was obtained from a man aged 25 to 45 in good health and CMV-seropositive. The V and J genes are TRBV5-1 and TRBJ2-7, with 9 bases matching TRBD1. CDR3 residues: CASSLAGTGRYEQYF. The CDR3 DNA reads as TGCGCCAGCAGCTTGGCCGGGACAGGGCGTTACGAGCAGTACTTC.